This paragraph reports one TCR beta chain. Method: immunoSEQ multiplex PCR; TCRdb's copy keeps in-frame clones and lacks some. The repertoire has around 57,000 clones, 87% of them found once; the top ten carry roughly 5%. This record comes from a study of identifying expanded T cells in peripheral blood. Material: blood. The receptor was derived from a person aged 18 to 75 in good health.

CDR3 loop: CASSSLGGGQTDTQYF. The CDR3, as DNA: TGTGCCAGCAGTTCCCTCGGCGGGGGCCAGACAGATACGCAGTATTTT. The V and J genes are TRBV27 and TRBJ2-3; tentatively, D is TRBD2 (7 bases). This CDR3 spans 16 amino acids. Germline V lookup: CDR1 MNHEY, CDR2 SMNVEV (reference sequence). Trimming pared 4 bases from V and 3 bases from J, leaving 17 bases between.